This T cell receptor (beta chain) comes out of a study of shared clonotypes between healthy human individuals. This clone was seen only a few times. Its target is unknown. Donors were healthy HIV-negative adults without recently reported acute infections or vaccinations. Genomic DNA came from approximately 92 million PBMCs in unsorted samples. The study, taken as a whole, reports: Expectations were that clonotype sharing among donors would be affected by sequencing depth.

CDR3 length equals 14 residues. The V and J ends lost 4 bases and 11 bases respectively, with 23 bases between them. The V gene's germline CDR1 is GTSNPN and CDR2 SVGIG (reference sequence). It was approximately 300 ng DNA, about 33,000 T cell genomes, that went into each replicate PCR of unsorted PBMC. TCRdb keeps only in-frame clones here, not all; method: immunoSEQ multiplex PCR. The sample shows 100,000 or so clones, roughly 50% of them seen only once. The chain recombines TRBV30 with TRBJ2-5; D may match TRBD1 or TRBD2 (5 bases each). The receptor was derived from a middle-aged woman in good health. Some clones in this sample may be carry-over from other donors' samples. The sequencing sample was made of PBMCs. CDR3 DNA sequence: TGTGCCTGGACGGTGATGAGGTTTCAAGGGGAGCAGTACTTC. Translation gives CAWTVMRFQGEQYF.